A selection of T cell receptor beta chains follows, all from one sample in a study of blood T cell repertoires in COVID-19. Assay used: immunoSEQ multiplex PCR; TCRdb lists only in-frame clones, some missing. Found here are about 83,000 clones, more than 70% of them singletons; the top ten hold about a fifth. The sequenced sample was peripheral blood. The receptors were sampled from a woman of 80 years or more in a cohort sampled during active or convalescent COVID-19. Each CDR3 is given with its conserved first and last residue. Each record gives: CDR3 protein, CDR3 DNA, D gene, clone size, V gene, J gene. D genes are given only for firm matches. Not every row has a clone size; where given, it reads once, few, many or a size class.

CASGLGGTQETQYF	TGTGCTAGTGGGCTTGGCGGGACCCAAGAGACCCAGTACTTC	.	.	TRBV12-5	TRBJ2-5
CASSERGRSSGNTIYF	TGTGCCAGCAGTGAACGTGGCAGGTCCTCTGGAAACACCATATATTTT	.	.	TRBV6-1	TRBJ1-3
CASSRGTSGPSTDTQYF	TGTGCCAGTAGTAGGGGGACTAGCGGGCCTAGCACAGATACGCAGTATTTT	TRBD2	.	TRBV19	TRBJ2-3
CASMVAGGRADTQYF	TGTGCCAGCATGGTAGCGGGAGGGAGGGCAGATACGCAGTATTTT	TRBD2	.	TRBV3-1/TRBV3-2	TRBJ2-3
CSVNLAGVEQFF	TGCAGCGTAAACCTAGCGGGAGTTGAGCAGTTCTTC	TRBD2	.	TRBV29-1	TRBJ2-1
CASSPGGSQETQYF	TGTGCCAGCAGCCCTGGGGGCTCGCAAGAGACCCAGTACTTC	.	.	TRBV5-4	TRBJ2-5
CASSIGLQNNQPQHF	TGTGCCAGTAGTATAGGGTTACAGAACAATCAGCCCCAGCATTTT	.	.	TRBV19	TRBJ1-5
CASSQGPGVGNQPQHF	TGTGCCAGCAGCCAAGGCCCCGGGGTGGGCAATCAGCCCCAGCATTTT	.	.	TRBV3-1/TRBV3-2	TRBJ1-5
CASSRPRRGTGELFF	TGTGCCAGCAGCCGACCCAGACGGGGCACCGGGGAGCTGTTTTTT	.	.	TRBV28	TRBJ2-2
CASSEARNSPLHF	TGTGCCAGCAGTGAAGCGCGGAATTCACCCCTCCACTTT	.	.	TRBV6-1	TRBJ1-6
CASSSGLASGELFF	TGTGCCAGCAGCTCCGGACTAGCTAGCGGGGAGCTGTTTTTT	TRBD2	few	TRBV11-2	TRBJ2-2
CASSQGGSSGLGETQYF	TGTGCCAGCAGCCAAGGGGGATCTAGCGGGTTAGGAGAGACCCAGTACTTC	TRBD2	.	TRBV3-1/TRBV3-2	TRBJ2-5
CASSSTEANYGYTF	TGTGCCAGCAGCTCAACAGAAGCTAACTATGGCTACACCTTC	.	few	TRBV7-8	TRBJ1-2
CSVELQGGTEAFF	TGCAGCGTTGAATTGCAGGGAGGCACTGAAGCTTTCTTT	.	.	TRBV29-1	TRBJ1-1
CASSEYTSGIGEQYF	TGTGCCAGCAGTGAATACACTAGCGGGATCGGGGAGCAGTACTTC	TRBD2	.	TRBV6-1	TRBJ2-7
CASSPGEGITEAFF	TGCGCCAGCAGCCCCGGGGAGGGGATCACTGAAGCTTTCTTT	.	once	TRBV5-1	TRBJ1-1
CASSSTGDMNTEAFF	TGTGCCAGCAGCTCAACAGGGGACATGAACACTGAAGCTTTCTTT	TRBD1	.	TRBV9	TRBJ1-1
CASSETGGSNTEAFF	TGTGCCAGCAGCGAAACGGGGGGCTCGAACACTGAAGCTTTCTTT	.	.	TRBV28	TRBJ1-1
CASTQRTGGADTQYF	TGTGCCAGTACCCAAAGGACAGGGGGCGCAGATACGCAGTATTTT	TRBD1	few	TRBV19	TRBJ2-3
CASLLGLGTDTQYF	TGTGCTAGCCTGCTCGGACTAGGCACAGATACGCAGTATTTT	TRBD2	.	TRBV12-5	TRBJ2-3
CASTIREGDQPQHF	TGTGCCAGCACAATTAGAGAGGGCGATCAGCCCCAGCATTTT	.	.	TRBV6-5	TRBJ1-5
CASSEIGYGYTF	TGTGCCAGCAGTGAAATCGGCTATGGCTACACCTTC	.	.	TRBV6-1	TRBJ1-2
CASRDGVNEKLFF	TGCGCCAGCAGGGACGGGGTGAATGAAAAACTGTTTTTT	.	.	TRBV5-1	TRBJ1-4
CAPPEWGTRLDTQYF	TGTGCCCCCCCCGAATGGGGGACACGCCTCGATACGCAGTATTTT	.	.	TRBV7-3	TRBJ2-3
CASSLIRRRVGYTF	TGTGCCAGCAGCTTAATTAGGAGGAGGGTTGGCTACACCTTC	.	.	TRBV13	TRBJ1-2
CASSVRTSGTYNEQFF	TGCGCCAGCAGCGTACGGACTAGCGGGACGTACAATGAGCAGTTCTTC	TRBD2	.	TRBV4-1	TRBJ2-1
CASKLTTGYGNTIYF	TGTGCCAGCAAACTAACGACAGGGTACGGAAACACCATATATTTT	TRBD1	.	TRBV2	TRBJ1-3
CASSKDREETQYF	TGTGCCAGCAGCAAGGACAGGGAAGAGACCCAGTACTTC	TRBD1	.	TRBV2	TRBJ2-5
CASSPQELLAGTGEQFF	TGTGCCAGCAGCCCCCAGGAGCTTCTAGCGGGAACAGGGGAGCAGTTCTTC	TRBD2	.	TRBV3-1/TRBV3-2	TRBJ2-1
CASSFWQDYGYTF	TGTGCCAGCAGTTTTTGGCAGGACTATGGCTACACCTTC	.	.	TRBV27	TRBJ1-2
CASSLVAGGPGELFF	TGTGCCAGCAGCTTAGTAGCGGGAGGGCCCGGGGAGCTGTTTTTT	TRBD2	.	TRBV7-6	TRBJ2-2
CASRPQGSNYGYTF	TGTGCCAGTAGGCCACAGGGTTCTAACTATGGCTACACCTTC	.	.	TRBV19	TRBJ1-2